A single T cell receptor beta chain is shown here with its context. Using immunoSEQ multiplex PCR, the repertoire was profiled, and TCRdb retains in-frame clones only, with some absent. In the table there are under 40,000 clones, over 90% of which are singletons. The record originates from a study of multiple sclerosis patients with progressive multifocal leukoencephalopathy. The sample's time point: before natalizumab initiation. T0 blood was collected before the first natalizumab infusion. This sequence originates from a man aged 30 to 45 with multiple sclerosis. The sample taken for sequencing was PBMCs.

This chain's CDR3 is CASSQSGVYNEQFF. In DNA, the CDR3 is TGTGCCAGCAGCCAATCGGGAGTCTACAATGAGCAGTTCTTC. The genes are TRBV16 and TRBJ2-1; tentative D call: TRBD2 (5 bases). Trimming pared 0 bases from V and 3 bases from J, leaving 6 bases between. The CDR3 totals 14 residues. Germline V gene sequence: CDR1 KGHSY, CDR2 FQNENV.